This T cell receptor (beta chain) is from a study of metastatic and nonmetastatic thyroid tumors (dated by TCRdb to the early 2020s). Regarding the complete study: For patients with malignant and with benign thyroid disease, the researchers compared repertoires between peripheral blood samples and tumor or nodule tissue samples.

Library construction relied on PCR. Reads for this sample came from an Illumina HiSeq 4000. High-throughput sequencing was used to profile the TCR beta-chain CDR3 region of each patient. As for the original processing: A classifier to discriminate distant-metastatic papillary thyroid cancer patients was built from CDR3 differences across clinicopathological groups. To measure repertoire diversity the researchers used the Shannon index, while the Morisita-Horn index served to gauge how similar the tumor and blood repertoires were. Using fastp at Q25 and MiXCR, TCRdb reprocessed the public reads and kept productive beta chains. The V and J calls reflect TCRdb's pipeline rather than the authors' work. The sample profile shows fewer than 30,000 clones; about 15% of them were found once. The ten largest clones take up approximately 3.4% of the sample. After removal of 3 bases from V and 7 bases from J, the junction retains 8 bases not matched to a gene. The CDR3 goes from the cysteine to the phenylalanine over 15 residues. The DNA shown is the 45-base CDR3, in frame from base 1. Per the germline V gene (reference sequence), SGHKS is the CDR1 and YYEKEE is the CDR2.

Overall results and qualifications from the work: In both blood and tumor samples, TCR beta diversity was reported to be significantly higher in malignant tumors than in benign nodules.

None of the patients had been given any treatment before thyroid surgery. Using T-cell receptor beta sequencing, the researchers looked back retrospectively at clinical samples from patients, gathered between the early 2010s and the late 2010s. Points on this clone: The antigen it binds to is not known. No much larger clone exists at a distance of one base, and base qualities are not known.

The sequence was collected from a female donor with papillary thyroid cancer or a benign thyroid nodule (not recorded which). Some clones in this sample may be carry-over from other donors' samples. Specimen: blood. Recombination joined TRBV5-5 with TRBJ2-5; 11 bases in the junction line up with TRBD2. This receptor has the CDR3 CASSSLAGGQGTQYF. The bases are TGTGCCAGCAGCTCATTAGCGGGGGGGCAGGGGACCCAGTACTTC.